This TCR beta chain was profiled in a study of T cell responses to AZD1222 COVID-19 vaccine. The V end lost 4 bases, the J end lost 2 bases, and 9 bases lay between the germline ends. This CDR3 is built from 13 residues. CDR1 is MNHNY and CDR2 is SVGAGI in the germline V gene (reference sequence). Overall study findings and caveats: With two AZD1222 doses given, Spike-specific TCR breadth and depth both rose. Clonal diversity was possibly underestimated; the donors were predominantly white British and more often female. At baseline, just five to seven AZD1222 recipients tested seropositive. Unmutated variant regions are reportedly targeted by nearly half of spike-specific TCRs.

About this clone: The antigen is not known.

Profiled with immunoSEQ multiplex PCR; TCRdb holds only in-frame clones, not every one. The sample contains about 82,000 clones, 90% to 95% of which appear only once. This receptor was identified in an adult who received the AZD1222 COVID-19 vaccine. The V gene is TRBV6-6, the J gene TRBJ2-7, with D tentatively TRBD1 (5 bases). The material was peripheral blood, obtained 28 days after the second AZD1222 dose. The chain's CDR3 is CASSLVGPYEQYF. CDR3 bases: TGTGCCAGCAGTTTGGTGGGGCCCTACGAGCAGTACTTC.